This passage covers 27 T cell receptor beta chains from one sample sequenced in a study of regulatory T cells in long-lasting Graves disease (dated by TCRdb to the early 2020s). The time point tag for this specimen amounts to: persistent/refractory GD, antithyroid drugs over 5 years with positive TRAb. RNA was extracted from PBMCs in TRIzol for both TCR sequencing and RNA sequencing. Libraries came from multiplex PCR. The instrument given in TCRdb is Illumina HiSeq 4000. iRepertoire HTBI primers and Arm-PCR amplification of CDR3 regions were used to construct TCR beta libraries. The public reads were run again by TCRdb, first through fastp at Q25 and then through MiXCR, and only productive beta chains were kept. Every CDR3 protein is listed once, alongside the most common genes and DNA of its rows. The sample contains over 350,000 distinct CDR3 sequences, under 25% of them found a single time. In total, the top ten clones hold under 25% of the sample.

Sequenced material: peripheral blood mononuclear cells (PBMCs), taken when the disease was refractory, from a patient treated with antithyroid drugs. The receptor set was obtained from a female donor with Graves disease.

This clonotype was seen a few times. The chain has TRBV5-4 and TRBJ1-4; TRBD1 agrees at 7 bases. There are 18 residues in the CDR3. The germline V gene encodes CDR1 SGHNT and CDR2 YYREEE (reference sequence). V dropped 5 bases and J dropped 5; count of bases not matched to a gene: 18. CDR3 in DNA: TGTGCCAGCAGTTACGGGACAGCCTCCCGGCGAAGGAATGAAAAACTGTTTTTT. Protein sequence: CASSYGTASRRRNEKLFF.

This clonotype occurred many times. V and J are TRBV7-9 and TRBJ2-2; 8 nucleotides agree with TRBD1. The CDR3 has 16 amino acids. Germline CDR1 reads SEHNR; CDR2 reads FQNEAQ (reference sequence). With V trimmed by 1 base and J by 0 bases, 1 base remained unmatched. DNA of the CDR3: TGTGCCAGCAGCTTAGGGGACAGGACGAACACCGGGGAGCTGTTTTTT. Translating gives CASSLGDRTNTGELFF.

This clonotype has ten or more counts. The chain carries TRBV6-2 or TRBV6-3 and TRBJ1-1; D gene unclear. Germline loops: CDR1 MNHEY, CDR2 SVGEGT. Trimming cost V 6 bases and J 6 bases, with 14 bases left between them. CDR3 length: 13 residues. The CDR3 loop reads CASSEWTVPEAFF. The CDR3 DNA reads as TGTGCCAGCAGCGAGTGGACGGTTCCTGAAGCTTTCTTT.

This clonotype was seen a few times. The chain employs TRBV29-1 and TRBJ1-4; 7 nucleotides line up with TRBD1. The germline gives CDR1 SQVTM, CDR2 ANQGSEA. This CDR3 region has 14 residues. The J segment lost 10 bases and the V segment lost 0 bases, leaving 8 bases of the junction unmatched. The CDR3 reads CSVEEAGGRVKLFF. DNA for the CDR3: TGCAGCGTTGAAGAGGCAGGGGGGAGAGTAAAACTGTTTTTT.

V and J are TRBV19 and TRBJ1-5; D not certain. V lost 2 bases and J 6 bases, leaving 14 bases between the germline ends. In germline, CDR1 is LNHDA, CDR2 SQIVND (reference sequence). This CDR3 region has 15 residues. The CDR3 is CASSISLGPRQPQHF. CDR3 nucleotide sequence: TGTGCCAGTAGTATAAGCCTGGGCCCTCGTCAGCCCCAGCATTTT.

To note about this clonotype: A read error is likely here: a far larger clone is one base away. V usage is TRBV11-3 and J usage is TRBJ1-4; the D is unclear. The length of the CDR3 is 14 residues. V was clipped by 4 bases and J by 8 bases, with 14 bases between them. The germline V gene has CDR1 SGHNT and CDR2 YENEEA. The CDR3 sequence is CASSSDWGGEKLFF. In DNA form, the CDR3 reads TGTGCCAGCAGCTCCGACTGGGGAGGGGAAAAACTGTTTTTT.

Worth noting for this clonotype: At one end, the junction sequence differs from germline, possibly due to a read error. V usage is TRBV6-1 and J usage is TRBJ1-2; 8 bases are a match to TRBD1. Germline CDR1 and CDR2: MNHNS and SASEGT. The CDR3 sequence is 13 residues long. The CDR3 spells CVSSDARGQGYTF. The CDR3 region has the DNA TGTGTCAGCAGTGACGCCAGGGGGCAAGGCTACACCTTC.

The chain combines TRBV7-9 with TRBJ2-2; D is possibly TRBD2 (5 bases). Trimming left V 2 bases short and J 7 bases short, with 11 bases between. This CDR3 has 14 amino acids. CDR1 is SEHNR and CDR2 is FQNEAQ in the germline V gene (reference sequence). CDR3 coding DNA: TGTGCCAGCAGCTTATCCGGGGTCAACGGGGAGCTGTTTTTT. Its translation: CASSLSGVNGELFF.

This clonotype was counted between two and nine times. This sequence joins TRBV2 and TRBJ1-2, with a weak D call TRBD1 (5 bases). Per germline, CDR1 SNHLY and CDR2 FYNNEI. The CDR3 contains 14 residues. V was clipped by 3 bases and J by 3 bases, with 11 bases between them. The CDR3 DNA follows: TGTGCCAGCAGTGATTTTGGGGGGTACTATGGCTACACCTTC. Translated, it gives CASSDFGGYYGYTF.

The V gene is TRBV9, the J gene TRBJ2-2, with 7 positions matching TRBD2. The junction had 4 bases not matched to a gene; V was cut back by 4 bases and J by 1 base. This CDR3 contains 15 residues. Germline CDR1 is SGDLS and CDR2 is YYNGEE. The CDR3 loop is CASSTLAENTGELFF. The CDR3 region has the DNA TGTGCCAGCAGCACCCTAGCGGAGAACACCGGGGAGCTGTTTTTT.

V and J are TRBV6-5 and TRBJ2-7, with a possible D match to TRBD2 (6 bases). The CDR3 has 16 residues. Deletions cut 2 bases from V and 0 bases from J, with 14 bases between. The V gene's germline CDR1 is MNHEY and CDR2 SVGAGI. The CDR3 reads CASSYPTRFSSYEQYF. CDR3 nucleotide sequence: TGTGCCAGCAGTTACCCGACTAGATTTAGCTCCTACGAGCAGTACTTC.

The J gene is TRBJ2-5, the V gene TRBV5-1; D unresolved. CDR1 and CDR2 from the germline V gene are SGHRS and YFSETQ. V lost 4 bases and J 5 bases, leaving 18 bases between the germline ends. This CDR3 spans 15 amino acids. CDR3 DNA sequence: TGCGCCAGCAGCGATTGGACGGGTCCCGTGGAGACCCAGTACTTC. Translated: CASSDWTGPVETQYF.

In its sample, this clonotype was seen a few times. The gene calls are TRBV30 and TRBJ2-7; no definite D call. Germline V lookup: CDR1 GTSNPN, CDR2 SVGIG (reference sequence). This CDR3 has 13 amino acids. Trimming pared 8 bases from V and 1 base from J, leaving 15 bases between. The DNA of the CDR3 is TGTGCCGCGGAAAAGTACGAATCCTACGAGCAGTACTTC. Protein product: CAAEKYESYEQYF.

This clonotype was detected ten times or more. The CDR3 is CASSPQGGQGRIYTF. Written as DNA, the CDR3 is TGTGCCAGCAGCCCTCAAGGGGGACAGGGGCGCATTTACACCTTC. The V and J genes are TRBV7-2 and TRBJ1-2; 10 positions match TRBD1. Looked up from germline, CDR1 is SGHTA and CDR2 is FQGNSA. This CDR3 contains 15 residues. Losses at the gene ends were 5 bases for V and 11 bases for J; bases not matched to a gene: 14.

The V call is TRBV7-2, the J call TRBJ1-5; 9 bases match TRBD1. This CDR3 has 16 residues. The ends lost 1 base at V and 6 bases at J; junction bases unmatched: 7. From germline, CDR1 is SGHTA and CDR2 FQGNSA. This CDR3 reads CASSLEYRGHVQPQHF. The CDR3 DNA reads as TGTGCCAGCAGCTTAGAATACAGGGGGCACGTTCAGCCCCAGCATTTT. The variable domain in full, completed from reference TRBV7-2 and TRBJ1-5, reads GAGVSQSPSNKVTEKGKDVELRCDPISGHTALYWYRQSLGQGLEFLIYFQGNSAPDKSGLPSDRFSAERTGGSVSTLTIQRTQQEDSAVYLCASSLEYRGHVQPQHFGDGTRLSIL.

J is TRBJ2-7 and V is TRBV7-4; TRBD1 aligns across 8 bases. V lost 4 bases, J lost 9 bases, and 8 bases stayed unmatched. Germline CDR1 SGHVT, CDR2 SQSDAQ. CDR3 length equals 13 residues. CDR3 amino acids: CASSSSGGTGQYF. CDR3 in DNA: TGTGCCAGCAGCTCCTCAGGGGGCACCGGGCAGTACTTC.

This clonotype was detected many times. The rearrangement joins TRBV11-1 to TRBJ1-1; D call uncertain. V lost 1 base, J lost 0 bases, and 15 bases lay in between. The CDR3 loop spans 17 amino acids. The germline CDR1 and CDR2 sequences are SGHAT and FQDESV (reference sequence). For the CDR3, the DNA is TGTGCCAGCAGCTTAGTAACTAACCCTTCGGTGAACACTGAAGCTTTCTTT. Amino acids: CASSLVTNPSVNTEAFF.

The V and J genes are TRBV7-2 and TRBJ1-5; 8 bases are a match to TRBD1. J gave up 5 bases and V 5 bases, and 5 bases lay outside the gene matches. From germline, CDR1 is SGHTA and CDR2 FQGNSA. The CDR3 has 14 residues. The CDR3: CASSADRGDQPQHF. DNA of the CDR3: TGTGCCAGCAGCGCTGACAGGGGCGATCAGCCCCAGCATTTT.

The rearrangement joins TRBV20-1 to TRBJ2-1; D not resolved. The CDR3 is 12 amino acids. Germline V gives CDR1 DFQATT, CDR2 SNEGSKA (reference sequence). Trimming cost V 0 bases and J 7 bases, with 7 bases left between them. CDR3 region: CSARDPTNEQFF. The CDR3 coding sequence is TGCAGTGCTAGAGATCCCACAAATGAGCAGTTCTTC.

As concerns this clonotype: This may arise from a read error, as a much more abundant clone is one base away. Likely a read error: the CDR3 ends without its conserved phenylalanine or tryptophan. The chain recombines TRBV28 with TRBJ1-6; no clear D gene. This CDR3 spans 15 amino acids. Germline CDR1 MDHEN, CDR2 SYDVKM. Between the trimmed V and J ends, which lost 7 bases and 5 bases, there was a span of 15 bases. In DNA form, the CDR3 reads TGTGCCAGCAACCCACCGGGCAGCAATAATTCACCCCTCCACCTT. Translation: CASNPPGSNNSPLHL.

This clonotype was seen ten or more times. This chain joins TRBV7-8 and TRBJ1-5; D perhaps matches TRBD1 (5 bases). V was trimmed by 5 bases and J by 5 bases, leaving 16 bases between them. CDR1 and CDR2 from the germline V gene are SGHVS and FQNEAQ. There are 15 residues in the CDR3. The CDR3 nucleotides are TGTGCCAGCAGCGTTAGTAAGGGACGTTATCAGCCCCAGCATTTT. Residues: CASSVSKGRYQPQHF.

This clonotype showed up just a few times. The chain couples TRBV24-1 to TRBJ2-1; TRBD1 is a possible D gene (5 bases). The CDR3 has 21 residues. Trimming left V 10 bases short and J 8 bases short, with 41 bases between. Germline values: CDR1 KGHDR, CDR2 SFDVKD. The CDR3 DNA reads as TGTGCCACAACCCTGGGGCCGACTGTACGAACTGTTTATATATTCTTGCATGAGCAGTTCTTC. Protein: CATTLGPTVRTVYIFLHEQFF.

The sample holds a few counts of this clonotype. This sequence joins TRBV9 and TRBJ1-4, with TRBD1 matching 8 bases. CDR1 SGDLS and CDR2 YYNGEE come from the germline V gene. This CDR3 is 15 amino acids long. V lost 0 bases to trimming and J lost 11 bases; unmatched junction nucleotides: 9. The CDR3 DNA follows: TGTGCCAGCAGCGTAGGCGGGACAGGCCCGGAGAAACTGTTTTTT. Protein product: CASSVGGTGPEKLFF.

This clonotype was observed a few times. The V call is TRBV5-5, the J call TRBJ1-2; D possibly corresponds to TRBD1 (6 bases). Germline assignment: CDR1 SGHKS and CDR2 YYEKEE (reference sequence). V gave up 2 bases and J gave up 7 bases, with 15 bases separating them. The CDR3 contains 14 residues. The CDR3 nucleotides read TGTGCCAGCAGCTTATCGGACAGCCCCTTTGGCTACACCTTC. Protein sequence: CASSLSDSPFGYTF.

A few counts support this clonotype. V and J are TRBV19 and TRBJ2-4, with a possible D match to TRBD1 (6 bases). The germline gives CDR1 LNHDA, CDR2 SQIVND (reference sequence). The CDR3 length is 17 residues. Between the trimmed V and J ends, which lost 5 bases and 0 bases, there was a span of 17 bases. CDR3 protein: CASSPLPGQVAKNIQYF. CDR3 bases: TGTGCCAGTAGTCCCCTACCGGGACAAGTAGCCAAAAACATTCAGTACTTC.

At least ten counts were recorded for this clonotype. The chain has TRBV2 and TRBJ2-5; D remains unclear. The V gene lost 8 bases and the J gene lost 1 base, with 5 bases spanning the gap. CDR3 length equals 11 residues. Germline CDR1 and CDR2: SNHLY and FYNNEI. The CDR3 nucleotides read TGTGCCAGCTGGGGCCAAGAGACCCAGTACTTC. Its protein is CASWGQETQYF.

The rearrangement joins TRBV20-1 to TRBJ2-2, with 9 bases aligning to TRBD2. Germline trimming cut 1 base from V and 1 base from J; bases unmatched to any gene: 7. The length of the CDR3 is 17 residues. CDR1 is DFQATT, CDR2 SNEGSKA, per germline (reference sequence). The CDR3 bases are TGCAGTGCTAGAGGGCTAGCGGGACAGAAGAACACCGGGGAGCTGTTTTTT. Amino acids: CSARGLAGQKNTGELFF.